This T cell receptor beta chain was recorded in a study of T cells in Graves' hyperthyroidism and ophthalmopathy. Uncontrolled infection, other autoimmune disease, pregnancy or lactation disqualified patients from enrolment. For the diagnoses, clinical symptoms, serum thyroxine and TRAb, thyroid ultrasound and orbital computed tomography were used. This CDR3 spans 15 amino acids. Germline lookup yields CDR1 LGHDT and CDR2 YNNKEL (reference sequence). The V end lost 2 bases, the J end lost 3 bases, and 8 bases lay between the germline ends. It was RNA transcripts that yielded the amplified TCR beta CDR3 regions. HTBI primers were employed in a first-round RT-PCR of the TCR CDR3. One entry per CDR3 protein, called by TCRdb with MiXCR from the multiplex PCR reads. This sample carries roughly 330,000 distinct CDR3 sequences, about 15% of them seen once, and the ten largest clones take around a third. This clonotype has only a few counts.

The sequenced material came from blood. The V and J genes are TRBV3-1 and TRBJ1-6; no definite D call. This TCR derives from a man aged 25-45 years with Graves' hyperthyroidism. The CDR3 sequence: CASSQLGSYNSPLHF. CDR3 DNA sequence: TGTGCCAGCAGCCAACTAGGGAGCTATAATTCACCCCTCCACTTT.